A single sample is the source of the 2 T cell receptor beta chains below, sequenced in a study of T cell repertoires in cytomegalovirus infection. TCRdb recomputed calls from the reads with MiXCR, one row per CDR3 protein. Of some 680,000 distinct CDR3 sequences in the sample, roughly a third were seen once. The material sequenced was PBMCs. These receptors all come from a human donor in good health (CMV status not recorded). Some clones in this sample may be carry-over from other donors' samples.

This chain uses TRBV6-6 with TRBJ2-7; D might be TRBD1 (6 bases). CDR3 length: 16 amino acids. Trimming took off 4 bases at V and 2 bases at J, with 18 bases between the two ends. Per germline, CDR1 MNHNY and CDR2 SVGAGI (reference sequence). The DNA for the CDR3 is TGTGCCAGCAGTTCCTCAGGGGCGGCACCAACCTACGAGCAGTACTTC. Protein: CASSSSGAAPTYEQYF.

Ten or more counts support this clonotype. The chain recombines TRBV6-1 with TRBJ2-2; D ambiguous. The CDR3 consists of 13 residues. CDR1 MNHNS and CDR2 SASEGT come from the germline V gene. The V end lost 3 bases, the J end lost 6 bases, and 8 bases lay between the germline ends. The CDR3: CASSDSEAGELFF. In DNA form, the CDR3 reads TGTGCCAGCAGTGATAGTGAGGCCGGGGAGCTGTTTTTT.